Listed here are 19 T cell receptor beta chains from one sample, sequenced in a study of blood T cell repertoires in COVID-19. Some clones are missing from TCRdb's copy, which holds only in-frame ones; the method was immunoSEQ multiplex PCR. This sample yields some 300,000 clones, of which around nine tenths are seen a single time; 1% to 1.5% belongs to the top ten. Sequencing used peripheral blood. The receptors come from a man between 65 and 85 years old with acute or convalescent COVID-19.

This chain joins TRBV18 and TRBJ2-5; D gene unclear. From germline, CDR1 is KGHSH and CDR2 LQKENI. The CDR3 consists of 12 residues. V lost 2 bases and J 5 bases, leaving 6 bases between the germline ends. CDR3 region: CASSPGQETQYF. DNA of the CDR3: TGTGCCAGCTCACCAGGGCAGGAGACCCAGTACTTC. The full variable domain, completed using reference TRBV18 and TRBJ2-5, is NAGVMQNPRHLVRRRGQEARLRCSPMKGHSHVYWYRQLPEEGLKFMVYLQKENIIDESGMPKERFSAEFPKEGPSILRIQQVVRGDSAAYFCASSPGQETQYFGPGTRLLVL.

This clone was found once. The J gene is TRBJ1-2, the V gene TRBV7-9; D uncertain. This CDR3 has 16 amino acids. The V gene's germline CDR1 is SEHNR and CDR2 FQNEAQ (reference sequence). V lost 2 bases, J lost 4 bases, and 17 bases lay in between. Here the CDR3 DNA reads TGTGCCAGCAGCTTAAATCCCCCGCGGGGAAGCTATGGCTACACCTTC. Protein sequence: CASSLNPPRGSYGYTF.

This clone was recorded a few times. The chain uses TRBV30 and TRBJ2-4, with D possibly TRBD1 on 5 matching bases. CDR3 size: 15 residues. The germline gives CDR1 GTSNPN, CDR2 SVGIG (reference sequence). V was trimmed by 6 bases and J by 0 bases, leaving 15 bases between them. This CDR3 is CACTQGPLAKNIQYF. The CDR3 DNA reads TGTGCCTGCACCCAGGGCCCCCTAGCCAAAAACATTCAGTACTTC.

This chain links TRBV4-3 with TRBJ2-1; 9 bases agree with TRBD2. Germline values: CDR1 LGHNA, CDR2 YSLEER. Unmatched junction bases numbered 6, after V lost 3 bases and J lost 6 bases. This CDR3 region has 15 residues. The CDR3 loop reads CASSQRGGAGNEQFF. The CDR3 DNA follows: TGCGCCAGCAGCCAGCGCGGGGGGGCCGGCAATGAGCAGTTCTTC.

The chain has TRBV19 and TRBJ2-5, with D perhaps matching TRBD1 (7 bases). Germline CDR1 reads LNHDA; CDR2 reads SQIVND (reference sequence). V was clipped by 5 bases and J by 2 bases, with 21 bases between them. The CDR3 runs to 17 residues. CDR3 coding DNA: TGTGCCAGTAGTGGAAGGCAGGGGGGCTGGTTTCAAGAGACCCAGTACTTC. It specifies CASSGRQGGWFQETQYF. Variable domain in full (rest from reference TRBV19 and TRBJ2-5): DGGITQSPKYLFRKEGQNVTLSCEQNLNHDAMYWYRQDPGQGLRLIYYSQIVNDFQKGDIAEGYSVSREKKESFPLTVTSAQKNPTAFYLCASSGRQGGWFQETQYFGPGTRLLVL.

The rearrangement uses TRBV28 and TRBJ2-1, with D perhaps matching TRBD2 (7 bases). The CDR3 loop spans 14 amino acids. CDR1 is MDHEN, CDR2 SYDVKM, per germline. V lost 5 bases to trimming and J lost 5 bases, with 13 bases between them. CDR3 sequence reads: CASSQGLADNEQFF. As DNA, the CDR3 is TGTGCCAGCAGTCAGGGGCTAGCGGACAATGAGCAGTTCTTC.

The chain employs TRBV28 and TRBJ2-1; D call uncertain. Germline CDR1 is MDHEN and CDR2 is SYDVKM. V lost 2 bases, J lost 10 bases, and 9 bases lay in between. This CDR3 comprises 12 residues. CDR3 bases: TGTGCCAGCAGTTTACGTCCCGCGGAGCAGTTCTTC. Its protein is CASSLRPAEQFF.

The genes are TRBV19 and TRBJ2-3; D unresolved. V gave up 5 bases and J gave up 2 bases, with 5 bases separating them. The CDR3 spans 12 residues. Germline-derived CDR1 and CDR2 are LNHDA and SQIVND (reference sequence). The CDR3 nucleotides are TGTGCCAGTAGTGTTCACACAGATACGCAGTATTTT. Encoded protein: CASSVHTDTQYF.

The chain employs TRBV5-1 and TRBJ1-2; D not resolved. Germline V gene sequence: CDR1 SGHRS, CDR2 YFSETQ. V lost 1 base and J lost 3, with 13 bases in between. There are 15 residues in the CDR3. In DNA form, the CDR3 reads TGCGCCAGCAGCTTGTCGGGGATCCTCGACTATGGCTACACCTTC. This sequence encodes CASSLSGILDYGYTF.

V usage is TRBV10-3 and J usage is TRBJ2-3, with D tentatively TRBD2 (5 bases). This CDR3 spans 12 amino acids. Germline-derived CDR1 and CDR2 are ENHRY and SYGVKD. Trimming removed 9 bases at V and 9 bases at J, with 16 bases between. The CDR3 reads CAISTRGDTQYF. The DNA for the CDR3 is TGTGCCATTTCCACACGGGGTGACACGCAGTATTTT.

The chain has TRBV30 and TRBJ1-1; maybe TRBD1 (5 bases). The CDR3 is 11 amino acids. Germline-derived CDR1 and CDR2 are GTSNPN and SVGIG (reference sequence). Here the CDR3 reads CAQGSYTEAFF. The CDR3 region has the DNA TGTGCGCAGGGCTCGTACACTGAAGCTTTCTTT.

This chain joins TRBV28 and TRBJ2-7, with TRBD1 as a possible D gene (5 bases). The germline V gene encodes CDR1 MDHEN and CDR2 SYDVKM. The CDR3 loop spans 11 amino acids. Deletions cut 3 bases from V and 12 bases from J, with 12 bases between. For the CDR3, the DNA is TGTGCCAGCAGTTTTGGCAGGGTGGCGTACTTC. Residues: CASSFGRVAYF.

This clone came up once. Written as DNA, the CDR3 is TGTGCCAGCAGCTCGGAGTTACAGGGAAAGAACACCGGGGAGCTGTTTTTT. Its protein is CASSSELQGKNTGELFF. The chain uses TRBV7-6 and TRBJ2-2, with D maybe TRBD1 (6 bases). CDR3 length: 17 residues. Deletions cut 4 bases from V and 1 base from J, with 16 bases between. CDR1 and CDR2 (germline): SGHVS, FNYEAQ.

This clone came up a few times. The chain joins TRBV9 to TRBJ2-1; 12 nucleotides match TRBD2. The CDR3 spans 17 residues. Germline loops: CDR1 SGDLS, CDR2 YYNGEE. The V and J ends lost 4 bases and 5 bases, in that order; junction bases with no gene match: 10. CDR3 sequence: CASSLTSGSPANNEQFF. The CDR3 bases are TGTGCCAGCAGCTTGACTAGCGGGAGTCCTGCTAACAATGAGCAGTTCTTC.

The rearrangement uses TRBV4-2 and TRBJ2-5; tentatively, D is TRBD1 (6 bases). Germline V CDR1 and CDR2: LGHNA, YNFKEQ. This CDR3 spans 17 amino acids. V dropped 0 bases and J dropped 4 bases, with 18 bases sitting between them. This CDR3 reads CASSQEARGSALETQYF. The CDR3 coding sequence is TGTGCCAGCAGCCAAGAGGCTAGGGGGTCCGCCCTAGAGACCCAGTACTTC.

This chain connects TRBV4-2 to TRBJ2-5, with D perhaps matching TRBD2 (5 bases). Germline values: CDR1 LGHNA, CDR2 YNFKEQ. The CDR3 runs 15 residues. V was cut by 1 base and J by 4 bases, with 13 bases left in between. CDR3 nucleotides: TGTGCCAGCAGCCAAGCCTCACCCAGCGGAGAGACCCAGTACTTC. It codes for CASSQASPSGETQYF.

The V and J genes are TRBV2 and TRBJ1-5; 12 nucleotides line up with TRBD1. J gave up 4 bases and V 5 bases, and 3 bases lay outside the gene matches. CDR1 and CDR2 from the germline V gene are SNHLY and FYNNEI. This CDR3 region has 15 residues. CDR3 nucleotides: TGTGCCAGCAGTTGGGACAGGGGGCGTAATCAGCCCCAGCATTTT. Its translation: CASSWDRGRNQPQHF.

With respect to this clone: Other nucleotide sequences from this sample produce the same CDR3. The chain employs TRBV5-1 and TRBJ1-1; TRBD1 aligns across 7 bases. J gave up 5 bases and V 3 bases, and 4 bases lay outside the gene matches. This CDR3 is 13 amino acids long. Germline loops: CDR1 SGHRS, CDR2 YFSETQ. CDR3 loop: CASSSTGNTEAFF. Written as DNA, the CDR3 is TGCGCCAGCAGCTCGACAGGGAATACTGAAGCTTTCTTT.

Worth noting for this clone: This same CDR3 is encoded by further DNA sequences in the sample. This chain connects TRBV5-5 to TRBJ2-7, with D tentatively TRBD1 (6 bases). This CDR3 is built from 14 residues. With 4 bases removed from V and 0 bases from J, the gap between germline ends came to 11 bases. The germline V gene has CDR1 SGHKS and CDR2 YYEKEE (reference sequence). CDR3: CASSPGRGSYEQYF. Here the CDR3 DNA reads TGTGCCAGCAGCCCCGGCAGGGGCTCCTACGAGCAGTACTTC.